Listed here are 5 T cell receptor beta chains from one sample, sequenced in a study of blood T cell repertoires in COVID-19. This table comes from immunoSEQ multiplex PCR, and its TCRdb copy is limited to in-frame clones, with some not included. The repertoire holds 300,000 to 400,000 clones, with 90% as singletons. Sequenced material: PBMCs or T cells enriched from blood (not recorded which). The receptors were sampled from a woman aged 25 to 39 who had been exposed to COVID-19.

The chain links TRBV10-2 to TRBJ1-2; D might be TRBD1 (5 bases). The CDR3 runs to 14 residues. Trimming pared 8 bases from V and 2 bases from J, leaving 15 bases between. Germline CDR1 is WSHSY and CDR2 is SAAADI. The CDR3 sequence: CASQQDQGNYGYTF. DNA for the CDR3: TGCGCCAGCCAACAGGACCAGGGAAACTATGGCTACACCTTC.

The rearrangement links TRBV4-1 to TRBJ2-7, with 7 bases identical to TRBD1. The V and J ends lost 8 bases and 1 base, in that order; junction bases with no gene match: 8. The CDR3 loop spans 14 amino acids. Germline V gene sequence: CDR1 MGHRA, CDR2 YSYEKL. The CDR3 sequence: CASSETGYSYEQYF. CDR3 DNA: TGCGCCAGCTCAGAGACAGGGTATTCCTACGAGCAGTACTTC.

The chain employs TRBV19 and TRBJ1-2; no firm D call. The V gene lost 1 base and the J gene lost 4 bases, with 7 bases spanning the gap. Germline values: CDR1 LNHDA, CDR2 SQIVND (reference sequence). The CDR3 extends over 13 amino acids. The CDR3 region is CASSIAKFYGYTF. The CDR3, as DNA: TGTGCCAGTAGTATAGCTAAGTTCTATGGCTACACCTTC.

The chain links TRBV5-1 to TRBJ2-5; 15 nucleotides match TRBD2. CDR3 length: 15 amino acids. Germline CDR1 SGHRS, CDR2 YFSETQ. V lost 5 bases to trimming and J lost 5 bases; unmatched junction nucleotides: 4. As DNA, the CDR3 is TGCGCCAGCAGGACCGGGACTAGCGGGGGGGAGACCCAGTACTTC. Residues: CASRTGTSGGETQYF.

For the CDR3, the DNA is TGTGCCAGCAGCGTAAGCCAGGGAAGGTACACTGAAGCTTTCTTT. Residues: CASSVSQGRYTEAFF. The rearrangement uses TRBV7-9 and TRBJ1-1; D is possibly TRBD1 (5 bases). Trimming removed 5 bases at V and 3 bases at J, with 16 bases between. Germline CDR1 reads SEHNR; CDR2 reads FQNEAQ (reference sequence). The CDR3 length is 15 residues.